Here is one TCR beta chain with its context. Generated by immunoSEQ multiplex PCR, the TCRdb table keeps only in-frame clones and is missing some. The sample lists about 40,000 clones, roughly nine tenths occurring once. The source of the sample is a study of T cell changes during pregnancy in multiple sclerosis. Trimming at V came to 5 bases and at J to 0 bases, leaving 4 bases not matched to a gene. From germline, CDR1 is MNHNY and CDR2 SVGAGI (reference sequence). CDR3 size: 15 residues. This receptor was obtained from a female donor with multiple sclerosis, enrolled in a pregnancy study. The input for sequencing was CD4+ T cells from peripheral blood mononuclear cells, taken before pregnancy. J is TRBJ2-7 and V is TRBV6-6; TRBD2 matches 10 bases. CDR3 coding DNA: TGTGCCAGCAGTACTCTAGCGGGGGACTCCTACGAGCAGTACTTC. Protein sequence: CASSTLAGDSYEQYF.